Below are 31 T cell receptor beta chains sequenced from a single sample in a study of molecular identifiers for immune sequencing clone quantification (dated 2018 in TCRdb). The library was obtained by PCR. For sequencing, a NextSeq 500 was employed. The raw public data were reprocessed by TCRdb itself: fastp quality trimming at Q25, MiXCR clonotype calling, in-frame beta chains only. Duplicate CDR3 protein sequences are folded into a single record with the most common DNA and genes. The table for this sample lists some 40,000 distinct CDR3 sequences; about 24% of them were counted only once. In total, the top ten clones hold around 0.96% of the sample. Sequenced sample: naive CD8+ T cells from blood, with Jurkat cell RNA spiked in. Taken with the paper, the label for cell subset or site translates to: FACS-sorted CD8+CD4-CCR7+CD45RA+ naive T cells. All receptors derive from a human donor in good health. Some libraries in this study had Jurkat cell RNA spiked in.

On this clonotype itself: A much larger clonotype is one base distant, so this may be a read error. This chain connects TRBV25-1 to TRBJ2-7; D not certain. Germline lookup yields CDR1 MGHDK and CDR2 SYGVNS. Trimming removed 6 bases at V and 0 bases at J, with 9 bases between. The CDR3 covers 13 residues. CDR3 sequence reads: CASSGPHSYEQYF. Written as DNA, the CDR3 is TGTGCCAGCAGCGGGCCTCACTCCTACGAGCAGTACTTC.

This chain connects TRBV15 to TRBJ2-7; 7 bases fit TRBD1. The germline CDR1 and CDR2 sequences are LNHNV and YYDKDF (reference sequence). J lost 0 bases, V lost 4 bases, and 6 bases had no gene match. The CDR3 has 15 residues. CDR3 DNA sequence: TGTGCCACCAGCACCTCGACAGGGCCCTCCTACGAGCAGTACTTC. Translated, it gives CATSTSTGPSYEQYF.

On this clonotype itself: The CDR3 does not end in the conserved phenylalanine or tryptophan, so this is likely a read error. V is TRBV4-3 and J is TRBJ1-5; perhaps TRBD1 as D (6 bases). CDR3 length: 17 residues. Per the germline V gene, CDR1 is LGHNA and CDR2 is YSLEER. The V end was cut by 0 bases, the J end by 2 bases, with 14 bases between. The CDR3 spells CASSQEAWTEGNQPQHS. The CDR3 coding sequence is TGCGCCAGCAGCCAAGAGGCCTGGACAGAGGGCAATCAGCCCCAGCATTCT.

This clonotype showed up many times. This sequence joins TRBV20-1 and TRBJ2-3; D possibly corresponds to TRBD2 (7 bases). This CDR3 contains 11 residues. Trimming shortened V by 6 bases and J by 4 bases, and 8 bases separated the two germline ends. Germline CDR1 is DFQATT and CDR2 is SNEGSKA (reference sequence). This CDR3 reads CSAGGPDTQYF. As DNA, the CDR3 is TGCAGTGCGGGGGGGCCAGATACGCAGTATTTT.

The chain has TRBV12-3 or TRBV12-4 and TRBJ2-1; no clear D gene. The CDR3 has 14 residues. Between the trimmed V and J ends, which lost 7 bases and 2 bases, there was a span of 12 bases. The CDR3 nucleotides are TGTGCCAGCATTCACTCCCTCACCTACAATGAGCAGTTCTTC. Protein product: CASIHSLTYNEQFF.

In this sample, this clonotype turned up many times. The rearrangement links TRBV6-2 or TRBV6-3 to TRBJ2-7; D gene ambiguous. The germline V and J ends were trimmed by 5 bases and 3 bases, with 8 bases remaining between them. The CDR3 spans 12 residues. Germline V CDR1 and CDR2: MNHEY, SVGEGT. The chain's CDR3 is CASSHENYEQYF. Written as DNA, the CDR3 is TGTGCCAGCAGTCATGAGAACTACGAGCAGTACTTC.

The CDR3: CASSGPGNTEAFF. The CDR3 coding sequence is TGCGCCAGCAGTGGCCCGGGGAACACTGAAGCTTTCTTT. The gene calls are TRBV10-1 and TRBJ1-1; D is unresolved. Germline values: CDR1 WNHNN, CDR2 SYGVQD (reference sequence). The CDR3 consists of 13 residues. Deletions cut 4 bases from V and 1 base from J, with 7 bases between.

Many counts were recorded for this clonotype. This chain uses TRBV12-3 or TRBV12-4 with TRBJ2-2; 11 bases are a match to TRBD2. V gave up 5 bases and J gave up 0 bases; unmatched junction bases: 14. The CDR3 consists of 20 residues. The CDR3 DNA reads TGTGCCAGCAGTCCTACCCCCCCACTAGCGGGGGCAACGAACACCGGGGAGCTGTTTTTT. It is translated as CASSPTPPLAGATNTGELFF.

This clonotype was observed many times. The rearrangement links TRBV12-3 or TRBV12-4 to TRBJ1-5, with 8 bases aligning to TRBD1. Unmatched junction bases numbered 9, after V lost 5 bases and J lost 6 bases. The CDR3 covers 15 residues. The CDR3 region has the DNA TGTGCCAGCAGTCCCCCAGGGGGCGCAGGTCAGCCCCAGCATTTT. Translated, it gives CASSPPGGAGQPQHF.

As concerns this clonotype: A much larger clone sits a single nucleotide away, making a read error possible. This chain joins TRBV28 and TRBJ1-5, with D maybe TRBD1 (5 bases). The CDR3 is made up of 14 amino acids. Germline CDR1 MDHEN, CDR2 SYDVKM. Trimming took 6 bases from V and 9 from J, leaving 18 bases between them. CDR3 in amino acids: CASSLGLGVGPQHF. As DNA, the CDR3 is TGTGCCAGCAGCCTAGGACTGGGGGTAGGGCCCCAGCATTTT.

This clonotype has ten or more counts. The genes are TRBV4-3 and TRBJ2-7, with 10 bases fitting TRBD2. Losses at the gene ends were 0 bases for V and 4 bases for J; bases not matched to a gene: 9. CDR1 and CDR2 from the germline V gene are LGHNA and YSLEER. This CDR3 spans 17 amino acids. CDR3 amino acids: CASSQDRTGTSDYEQYF. Written as DNA, the CDR3 is TGCGCCAGCAGCCAAGATCGAACCGGGACTAGCGATTACGAGCAGTACTTC.

Many counts were recorded for this clonotype. The V and J genes are TRBV10-1 and TRBJ2-7; 11 bases align to TRBD2. Germline V gene data show CDR1 as WNHNN and CDR2 as SYGVQD (reference sequence). V trimming: 4 bases; J trimming: 2 bases; junction bases outside the gene matches: 7. The CDR3 runs to 16 residues. As DNA, the CDR3 is TGCGCCAGCAGTGCCGGGACTAGCGGCCCAACCTACGAGCAGTACTTC. Translating gives CASSAGTSGPTYEQYF.

Details on this clonotype: This could be a read error, since a much larger clone is one nucleotide away. The CDR3: CASGPEEAFF. The CDR3 nucleotides are TGTGCCAGCGGACCGGAGGAAGCTTTCTTT. The V gene is TRBV6-5, the J gene TRBJ1-1, with no clear D. Between the trimmed V and J ends, which lost 8 bases and 8 bases, there was a span of 9 bases. Germline CDR1 and CDR2: MNHEY and SVGAGI. This CDR3 spans 10 amino acids.

Of note for this clonotype: Relative to the germline gene, one junction end is altered; a read error may explain this. The CDR3 reads CARSPANEREDTQYF. Here the CDR3 DNA reads TGCGCCCGCAGCCCCGCAAATGAAAGGGAGGATACGCAGTATTTT. The gene calls are TRBV4-3 and TRBJ2-3, with D perhaps TRBD2 (5 bases). Germline V gene sequence: CDR1 LGHNA, CDR2 YSLEER. The CDR3 is 15 residues long.

V gene TRBV29-1 combines with J gene TRBJ2-7; the D is unclear. Germline CDR1 and CDR2: SQVTM and ANQGSEA. V was shortened by 4 bases and J by 3 bases, with 10 bases between the two germline ends. This CDR3 is 12 amino acids long. As DNA, the CDR3 is TGCAGCGTTGTACATCAGGACTACGAGCAGTACTTC. Its protein product is CSVVHQDYEQYF.

This clonotype has ten or more counts. This chain connects TRBV7-2 to TRBJ2-3; 14 nucleotides align to TRBD2. Germline CDR1 reads SGHTA; CDR2 reads FQGNSA. With V trimmed by 5 bases and J by 4 bases, 11 bases remained unmatched. The CDR3 runs to 18 residues. In DNA, the CDR3 is TGTGCCAGCAGCATATACGGGACTAGCGGGAGTTGGTCAGATACGCAGTATTTT. It encodes CASSIYGTSGSWSDTQYF.

Many counts were recorded for this clonotype. The chain is built from TRBV12-3 or TRBV12-4 and TRBJ2-7; D is perhaps TRBD2 (6 bases). V lost 4 bases and J 0 bases, leaving 10 bases between the germline ends. CDR3 length: 14 residues. The DNA of the CDR3 is TGTGCCAGCAGTTCTGGACTACGCTCCTACGAGCAGTACTTC. Protein product: CASSSGLRSYEQYF.

The V gene is TRBV3-1, the J gene TRBJ2-3, with D uncertain. The V end was cut by 0 bases, the J end by 10 bases, with 14 bases between. The CDR3 totals 14 residues. Germline values: CDR1 LGHDT, CDR2 YNNKEL (reference sequence). This CDR3 reads CASSQEWQAVAQYF. The CDR3 nucleotides are TGTGCCAGCAGCCAAGAATGGCAGGCAGTTGCGCAGTATTTT.

This clonotype was observed a single time. One junction end does not reproduce the germline sequence, and a read error may be involved. The rearrangement links TRBV5-3 to TRBJ2-7; D is possibly TRBD2 (6 bases). TRBV5-3 is designated an ORF whose function remains uncertain. The CDR3 loop spans 15 amino acids. CDR3 coding DNA: TGTGCCAGCAGCTTGAACCGGGAGTCGTACTACGAGCAGTACTTC. Translation: CASSLNRESYYEQYF.

About this clonotype: Given a much more abundant clone one base away, this may be a read error. The chain employs TRBV29-1 and TRBJ1-1, with D unclear. Per the germline V gene, CDR1 is SQVTM and CDR2 is ANQGSEA. V was trimmed by 6 bases and J by 3 bases, leaving 14 bases between them. This CDR3 is 13 amino acids long. This CDR3 reads CSVRPGMDTEAFF. In DNA form, the CDR3 reads TGCAGCGTACGACCGGGCATGGACACTGAAGCTTTCTTT.

Concerning this clonotype itself: A much larger clonotype is one base distant, so this may be a read error. The V call is TRBV3-1, the J call TRBJ1-1, with D hard to call. CDR3 size: 16 residues. Germline values: CDR1 LGHDT, CDR2 YNNKEL (reference sequence). The CDR3 DNA sequence: TGTGCCAGCAGCCAAGATAGGTACACCTTTAACACTAAAGCTTTCTTT. Protein product: CASSQDRYTFNTKAFF.

The J gene is TRBJ2-2, the V gene TRBV12-3 or TRBV12-4; tentatively, D is TRBD2 (6 bases). Trimming cost V 6 bases and J 3 bases, with 14 bases left between them. CDR3 length: 15 residues. The CDR3 loop reads CASSPGTGDTGELFF. The CDR3 DNA follows: TGTGCCAGCAGCCCCGGGACTGGGGACACCGGGGAGCTGTTTTTT.

About this clonotype itself: One base away lies a much larger clone, so this may be a sequencing read error. The CDR3: CSVEDSGAAGTRELFF. DNA of the CDR3: TGCAGCGTTGAAGATTCGGGGGCGGCCGGCACCAGGGAGCTGTTTTTT. The V and J genes are TRBV29-1 and TRBJ2-2, with D perhaps assigned TRBD1 or TRBD2 (6 bases each). There are 16 residues in the CDR3. Germline values: CDR1 SQVTM, CDR2 ANQGSEA.

The table lists this clonotype with many counts. This sequence joins TRBV19 and TRBJ1-1; TRBD1 agrees at 8 bases. This CDR3 spans 12 amino acids. Germline CDR1 is LNHDA and CDR2 is SQIVND (reference sequence). Germline trimming cut 6 bases from V and 4 bases from J; bases unmatched to any gene: 1. The CDR3 is CASRDRGTEAFF. CDR3 nucleotide sequence: TGTGCCAGTAGAGACAGGGGCACTGAAGCTTTCTTT. Full variable domain (missing parts from reference TRBV19 and TRBJ1-1): DGGITQSPKYLFRKEGQNVTLSCEQNLNHDAMYWYRQDPGQGLRLIYYSQIVNDFQKGDIAEGYSVSREKKESFPLTVTSAQKNPTAFYLCASRDRGTEAFFGQGTRLTVV.

The CDR3 DNA sequence: TGTGCCAGCAGTGGGACATTTGCCTACGAGCAGTACTTC. The encoded protein is CASSGTFAYEQYF. The V gene is TRBV6-2 or TRBV6-3, the J gene TRBJ2-7, with D perhaps TRBD1 (6 bases). CDR3 length: 13 amino acids. In germline, CDR1 is MNHEY, CDR2 SVGEGT. Trimming removed 5 bases at V and 2 bases at J, with 10 bases between.

This clonotype appeared a few times. The V and J genes are TRBV5-5 and TRBJ2-6, with 12 bases identical to TRBD1. CDR3 size: 20 residues. The germline V gene encodes CDR1 SGHKS and CDR2 YYEKEE (reference sequence). After removal of 0 bases from V and 0 bases from J, the junction contained 7 bases not matched to a gene. CDR3: CASSLGSRDRGLSGANVLTF. The CDR3 DNA reads as TGTGCCAGCAGCTTGGGGAGTCGGGACAGGGGGCTCTCTGGGGCCAACGTCCTGACTTTC.

This clonotype is categorized as medium-sized. The chain is built from TRBV2 and TRBJ2-3; 7 bases are shared with TRBD1. CDR1 is SNHLY and CDR2 is FYNNEI in the germline V gene. Trimming took 10 bases from V and 3 from J; bases not matched to a gene: 13. This CDR3 is 15 amino acids long. The CDR3: CAILSRTGRTDTQYF. As DNA, the CDR3 is TGTGCCATCTTGTCCCGGACAGGTCGGACAGATACGCAGTATTTT. Using reference TRBV2 and TRBJ2-3 for the parts outside the CDR3, the full variable domain is EPEVTQTPSHQVTQMGQEVILRCVPISNHLYFYWYRQILGQKVEFLVSFYNNEISEKSEIFDDQFSVERPDGSNFTLKIRSTKLEDSAMYFCAILSRTGRTDTQYFGPGTRLTVL.

This clonotype has ten or more counts. The chain is built from TRBV29-1 and TRBJ2-7; D remains unclear. V lost 0 bases and J 0 bases, leaving 12 bases between the germline ends. The germline CDR1 and CDR2 sequences are SQVTM and ANQGSEA. This CDR3 contains 15 residues. CDR3: CSVEEDKTSSYEQYF. CDR3 coding DNA: TGCAGCGTTGAAGAAGACAAGACCAGCTCCTACGAGCAGTACTTC.

This clonotype came up many times. This sequence joins TRBV6-6 and TRBJ2-7; the D gene is possibly TRBD2 (5 bases). Per germline, CDR1 MNHNY and CDR2 SVGAGI (reference sequence). V was trimmed by 2 bases and J by 2 bases, leaving 7 bases between them. The CDR3 loop spans 13 amino acids. In nucleotides, the CDR3 is TGTGCCAGCAGTTACGGGAGTCCCTACGAGCAGTACTTC. As protein: CASSYGSPYEQYF.

This clonotype was observed many times. This chain joins TRBV19 and TRBJ1-1; D remains ambiguous. The germline V gene has CDR1 LNHDA and CDR2 SQIVND (reference sequence). CDR3 length: 13 amino acids. Trimming pared 3 bases from V and 4 bases from J, leaving 9 bases between. The CDR3 nucleotides are TGTGCCAGTAGTATTGTCGGGCCCACTGAAGCTTTCTTT. Translated: CASSIVGPTEAFF.

As to this clonotype: A read error may produce the germline difference seen at one junction end. The rearrangement joins TRBV5-6 to TRBJ2-7, with a weak D call TRBD1 (6 bases). The germline V gene has CDR1 SGHDT and CDR2 YYEEEE. The CDR3 spans 14 residues. In nucleotides, the CDR3 is TGTGCCAGCAGCTTGGGGGACATCAGCTACGAGCGGTACTTC. Translating gives CASSLGDISYERYF.